A selection of T cell receptor beta chains follows, all from one sample in a study of blood T cells in healthy people across ages. TCRdb re-called the 5' RACE reads through MiXCR, storing one row per CDR3 protein. The table includes about 750,000 distinct CDR3 sequences, about 48% detected once. Material for sequencing was blood. These TCRs come from a man at least 80 years old in good health. Each CDR3 is given with its conserved first and last residue. Fields, in order: V gene, D gene, clone size, J gene, CDR3 DNA, CDR3 protein. A D gene is named only where the DNA matches it firmly. Clone size is not always given. Where it is, it says once, few, many or a class for expanded clones.

TRBV16	-	-	TRBJ1-1	TGTGCCAGCAGCCAGGACGGAAATAGGGAAGCTTTCTTT	CASSQDGNREAFF
TRBV3-1	-	-	TRBJ2-7	TGTGCCAGCAGCCGAGGGGACGTCGCCTACGAGCAGTACTTC	CASSRGDVAYEQYF
TRBV20-1	TRBD1	-	TRBJ2-5	TGCAGTGGCCTACCAAGGACAGGGACTCAAGGGACCCAGTACTTC	CSGLPRTGTQGTQYF
TRBV10-3	TRBD1	few	TRBJ2-7	TGTGCCACAACTGACCTATGGACAGGGACCTACGAGCAGTACTTC	CATTDLWTGTYEQYF
TRBV12-5	-	-	TRBJ2-7	TGTGCTAGTGGTTTGGCCCTAGCTATCGGCGAGCAGTACTTC	CASGLALAIGEQYF
TRBV2	-	-	TRBJ2-1	TGTGCCAGCAGTACGTCCGGGAATGAGCAGTTCTTC	CASSTSGNEQFF
TRBV28	TRBD2	-	TRBJ2-1	TGTGCCAGCAGTTTAAACGGGGGGGCCTACAATGAGCAGTTCTTC	CASSLNGGAYNEQFF
TRBV24-1	-	few	TRBJ2-5	TGTGCCACCAGTGACTATCCGGGACGAGCTCAGTACTTC	CATSDYPGRAQYF
TRBV6-1	TRBD1	-	TRBJ1-5	TGTGCCAGCAGTGGTGGGGACAGGGGTCAGCCCCAGCATTTT	CASSGGDRGQPQHF
TRBV28	TRBD1	-	TRBJ2-5	TGTGCCAGCGGGACTGGACAGGGGGCCGAAGAGACCCAGTACTTC	CASGTGQGAEETQYF
TRBV9	-	few	TRBJ1-2	TGTGCCAGCAGCGCGGGGGGCACCTGGGTACAAGGAGGTAACTATGGCTACACCTTC	CASSAGGTWVQGGNYGYTF
TRBV24-1	-	-	TRBJ1-2	TGTGCCACCAGTGATTTCAAAGGAGACGGCCACACCTTC	CATSDFKGDGHTF
TRBV10-3	TRBD2	-	TRBJ2-1	TGTGCCATCAGGGCCGGACTAGCGGGAGTGGTGCAGTTCTTC	CAIRAGLAGVVQFF
TRBV6-2/TRBV6-3	TRBD2	-	TRBJ2-3	TGTGCCAGCAGCTCAATAGCGGGGCGCGACACAGATACGCAGTATTTT	CASSSIAGRDTDTQYF
TRBV7-2	-	-	TRBJ2-1	TGTGCCAGCAGCTTACAGCCGACGGGAAATGAGCAGTTCTTC	CASSLQPTGNEQFF
TRBV11-2	-	-	TRBJ2-7	TGTGCCAGCAGCGTAGCCGCGTACTCCTACGAGCAGTACTTC	CASSVAAYSYEQYF
TRBV6-5	TRBD2	-	TRBJ2-1	TGTGCCAGCAGTCTCCGGGAGGCGGTCCACAATGAGCAGTTCTTC	CASSLREAVHNEQFF
TRBV29-1	-	-	TRBJ1-3	TGCAGCGCCGAAACTGGAAACACCATATATTTT	CSAETGNTIYF
TRBV21-1	-	-	TRBJ2-7	TGTGCCAGCAGCAAAGGGACAGGGGGCTTTTACGAGCAGTACTTC	CASSKGTGGFYEQYF
TRBV27	-	-	TRBJ2-5	TGTGCCAGCAGTTACTCAGGAGCAGGAGAGACCCAGTACTTC	CASSYSGAGETQYF
TRBV15	TRBD2	-	TRBJ2-5	TGTGCCACCAGCAGAGATGTGACTAGCGGGAGATCGGAGACCCAGTACTTC	CATSRDVTSGRSETQYF
TRBV12-3/TRBV12-4	TRBD1	-	TRBJ2-7	TGTGCCAGCAGTTCACAGGGGCGGAACAGCGAGCAGTACTTC	CASSSQGRNSEQYF
TRBV9	TRBD2	-	TRBJ2-1	TGTGCCAGCAGCCGGGGGGATAGCAGGAGGAATGAGCAGTTCTTC	CASSRGDSRRNEQFF
TRBV3-1	-	few	TRBJ2-7	TGTGCCAGCAGCCAAAGGGTCCTCCTGGGCTACGAGCAGTACTTC	CASSQRVLLGYEQYF
TRBV12-3/TRBV12-4	-	-	TRBJ1-5	TGTGCCAGTCGCCGGTGGAGGGGCCAGCCCCAGCATTTT	CASRRWRGQPQHF
TRBV7-2	-	few	TRBJ2-2	TGTGCCAGCAGCTTAGTAGGGACCACCGGGGAGCTGTTTTTT	CASSLVGTTGELFF
TRBV7-9	-	-	TRBJ2-2	TGTGCCAGCAGCGGGGGGGCGGTTTCGAACACCGGGGAGCTGTTTTTT	CASSGGAVSNTGELFF
TRBV20-1	TRBD2	-	TRBJ2-1	TGCAGTGCTAAGGGAGGGCCGCTTGAGCAGTTCTTC	CSAKGGPLEQFF
TRBV29-1	-	-	TRBJ2-1	TGCAGCGCCGAAGGAGCCAGGGACTCCTACAATGAGCAGTTCTTC	CSAEGARDSYNEQFF
TRBV7-2	TRBD1	few	TRBJ2-3	TGTGCCAGCAGCTCCCAAAACAGGACAGGGTGGCACAGAGACGCGTATTTT	CASSSQNRTGWHRDAYF
TRBV25-1	-	-	TRBJ2-5	TGTGCCAGCACGCCTGGAGGGAAAGAGACCCAGTACTTC	CASTPGGKETQYF
TRBV20-1	-	-	TRBJ2-7	TGCAGTGCTAGGGTGACGAACGTCCACGAGCAGTACTTC	CSARVTNVHEQYF
TRBV27	-	-	TRBJ2-1	TGTGCCAGCACCAACTTCGATGAGCAGTTCTTC	CASTNFDEQFF
TRBV6-1	-	-	TRBJ2-1	TGTGCCAGCAGTGCCCTTGCTGGGACCCTCATGAATGAGCAGTTCTTC	CASSALAGTLMNEQFF
TRBV11-3	-	-	TRBJ2-5	TGTGCCAGTTCACAGGGCCGGAGGACCCAGTACTTC	CASSQGRRTQYF
TRBV5-1	-	-	TRBJ2-5	TGCGCCAGCAGCTTGGGGCGGATCGGGACCCAGTACTTC	CASSLGRIGTQYF
TRBV7-9	-	-	TRBJ1-2	TGTGCCAGCAGCCCATCCTCGGACGGTGGAGGGGGCTACACCTTC	CASSPSSDGGGGYTF
TRBV10-3	-	-	TRBJ2-4	TGTGCCATCAGTGAGGAGGGGACCCGGGCCGGCATTCAGTACTTC	CAISEEGTRAGIQYF
TRBV7-2	-	-	TRBJ2-7	TGTGCCAGCAGCTTAGGCGGGTCAGGGTTCGGCGAGCGGTACTTC	CASSLGGSGFGERYF
TRBV28	-	few	TRBJ2-3	TGTGCCAGCAGTGCCGCCGGGACCTCCGGGGCCAGATACGCGTATTTT	CASSAAGTSGARYAYF
TRBV12-3/TRBV12-4	-	-	TRBJ2-5	TGTGCCAACAGTGAGGGGATGGAGACCCAGTACTTC	CANSEGMETQYF
TRBV15	-	-	TRBJ1-5	TGTGCCATCAGCAGAGATAGGCGCGATCAGCCCCAGCATTTT	CAISRDRRDQPQHF
TRBV20-1	TRBD1	few	TRBJ2-7	TGCAGTGCTAACGACAGGGGTCGGTACGAGCAGTACTTC	CSANDRGRYEQYF
TRBV3-1	TRBD2	-	TRBJ2-1	TGTGCCAGCAGCCCTAGCGGGAGGACCTACAATGAGCAGTTCTTC	CASSPSGRTYNEQFF
TRBV27	TRBD2	-	TRBJ2-4	TGTGCCAGCAGTCACTCAGGGCTAGCGGGAGGGCTCCTAGCCAAAAACATTCAGTACTTC	CASSHSGLAGGLLAKNIQYF